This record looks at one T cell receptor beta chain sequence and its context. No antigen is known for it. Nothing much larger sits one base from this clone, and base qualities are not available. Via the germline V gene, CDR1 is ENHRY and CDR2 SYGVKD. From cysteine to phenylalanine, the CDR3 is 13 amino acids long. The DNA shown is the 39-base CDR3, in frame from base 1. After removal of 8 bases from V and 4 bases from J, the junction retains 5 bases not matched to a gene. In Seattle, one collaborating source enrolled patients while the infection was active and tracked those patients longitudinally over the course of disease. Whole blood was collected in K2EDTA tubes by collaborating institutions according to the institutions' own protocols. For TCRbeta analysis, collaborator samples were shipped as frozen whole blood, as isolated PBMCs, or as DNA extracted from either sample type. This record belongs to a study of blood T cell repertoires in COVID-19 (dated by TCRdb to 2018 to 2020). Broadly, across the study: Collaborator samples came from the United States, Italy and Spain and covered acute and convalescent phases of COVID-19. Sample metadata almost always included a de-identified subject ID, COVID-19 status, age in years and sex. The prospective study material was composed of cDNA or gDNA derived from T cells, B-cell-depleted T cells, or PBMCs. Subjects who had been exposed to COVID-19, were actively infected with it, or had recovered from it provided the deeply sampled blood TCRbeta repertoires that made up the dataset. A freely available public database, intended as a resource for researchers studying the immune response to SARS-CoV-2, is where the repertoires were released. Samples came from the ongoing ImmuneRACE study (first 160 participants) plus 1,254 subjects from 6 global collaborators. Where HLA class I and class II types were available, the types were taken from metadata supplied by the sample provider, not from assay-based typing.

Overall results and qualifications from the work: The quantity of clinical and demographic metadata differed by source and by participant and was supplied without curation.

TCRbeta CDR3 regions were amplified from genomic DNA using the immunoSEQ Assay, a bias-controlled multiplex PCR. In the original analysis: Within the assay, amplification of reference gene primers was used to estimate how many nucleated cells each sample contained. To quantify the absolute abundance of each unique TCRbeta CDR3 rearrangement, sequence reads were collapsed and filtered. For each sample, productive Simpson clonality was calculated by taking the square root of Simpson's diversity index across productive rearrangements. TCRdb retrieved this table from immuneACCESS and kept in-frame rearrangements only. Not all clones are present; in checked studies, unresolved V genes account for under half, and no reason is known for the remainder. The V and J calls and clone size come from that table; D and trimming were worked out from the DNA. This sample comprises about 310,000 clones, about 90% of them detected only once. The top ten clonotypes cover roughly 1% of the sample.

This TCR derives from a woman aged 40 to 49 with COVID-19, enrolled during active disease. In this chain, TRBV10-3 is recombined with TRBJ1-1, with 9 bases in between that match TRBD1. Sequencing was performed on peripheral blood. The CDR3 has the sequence CAIGDRVSTEAFF. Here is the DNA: TGTGCCATCGGGGACAGGGTGAGCACTGAAGCTTTCTTT.